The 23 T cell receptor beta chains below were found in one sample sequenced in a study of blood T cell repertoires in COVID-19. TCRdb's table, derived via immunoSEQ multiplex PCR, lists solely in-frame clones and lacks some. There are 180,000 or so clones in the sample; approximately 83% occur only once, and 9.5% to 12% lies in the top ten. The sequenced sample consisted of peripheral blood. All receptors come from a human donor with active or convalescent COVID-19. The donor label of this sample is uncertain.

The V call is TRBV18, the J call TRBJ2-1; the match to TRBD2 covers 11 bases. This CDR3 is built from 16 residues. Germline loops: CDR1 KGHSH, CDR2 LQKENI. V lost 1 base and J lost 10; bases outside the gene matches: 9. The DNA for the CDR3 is TGTGCCAGCTCACCACGGCTAGCGGGGGGTCTAGGGGAGCAGTTCTTC. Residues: CASSPRLAGGLGEQFF.

The CDR3 sequence is CASSLVVNSNYGYTF. The CDR3 bases are TGTGCCAGCAGCTTAGTGGTTAACTCTAACTATGGCTACACCTTC. This sequence joins TRBV7-9 and TRBJ1-2; D uncertain. CDR1 is SEHNR, CDR2 FQNEAQ, per germline (reference sequence). The CDR3 sequence is 15 residues long. V lost 1 base to trimming and J lost 0 bases, with 9 bases between them.

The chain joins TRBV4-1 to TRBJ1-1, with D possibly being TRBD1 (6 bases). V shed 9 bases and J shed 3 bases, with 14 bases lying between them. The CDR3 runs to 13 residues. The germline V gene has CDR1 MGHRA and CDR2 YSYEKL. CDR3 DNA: TGCGCCAGTCAGGGGCTAGGGTACACTGAAGCTTTCTTT. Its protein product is CASQGLGYTEAFF.

CDR3 nucleotide sequence: TGTGCCAGCAGCTTATACGGGGTAGCTAGCGGGAATCTGAATGAGCAGTTCTTC. Amino acid sequence: CASSLYGVASGNLNEQFF. V and J are TRBV7-3 and TRBJ2-1; 9 bases align to TRBD2. This CDR3 is 18 amino acids long. V dropped 2 bases and J dropped 7; count of bases not matched to a gene: 15. Germline V lookup: CDR1 SGHTA, CDR2 FQGTGA.

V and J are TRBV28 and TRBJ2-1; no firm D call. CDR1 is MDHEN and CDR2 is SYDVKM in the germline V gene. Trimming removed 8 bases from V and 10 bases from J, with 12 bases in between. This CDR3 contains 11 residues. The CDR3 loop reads CASSGTWEQFF. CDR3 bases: TGTGCCAGCTCAGGAACTTGGGAGCAGTTCTTC.

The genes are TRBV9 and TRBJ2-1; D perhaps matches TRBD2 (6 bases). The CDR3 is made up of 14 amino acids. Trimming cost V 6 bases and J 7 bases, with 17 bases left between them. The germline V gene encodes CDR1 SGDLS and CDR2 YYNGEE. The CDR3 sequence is CASTGDAFGNEQFF. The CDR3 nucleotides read TGTGCCAGCACGGGGGACGCGTTTGGGAATGAGCAGTTCTTC. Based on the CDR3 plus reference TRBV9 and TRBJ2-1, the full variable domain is DSGVTQTPKHLITATGQRVTLRCSPRSGDLSVYWYQQSLDQGLQFLIQYYNGEERAKGNILERFSAQQFPDLHSELNLSSLELGDSALYFCASTGDAFGNEQFFGPGTRLTVL.

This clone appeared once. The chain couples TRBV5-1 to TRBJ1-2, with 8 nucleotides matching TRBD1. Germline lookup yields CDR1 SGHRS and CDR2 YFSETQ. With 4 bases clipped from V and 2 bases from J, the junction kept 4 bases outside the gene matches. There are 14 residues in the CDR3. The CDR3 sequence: CASSPGTGNYGYTF. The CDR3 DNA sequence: TGCGCCAGCAGCCCTGGGACAGGCAACTATGGCTACACCTTC.

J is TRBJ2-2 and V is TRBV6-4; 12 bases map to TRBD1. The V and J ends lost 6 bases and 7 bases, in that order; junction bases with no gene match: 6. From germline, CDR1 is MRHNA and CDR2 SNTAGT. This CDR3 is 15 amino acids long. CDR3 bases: TGTGCCAGCAGAGGGACAGGGGGCTCTGGCGGGGAGCTGTTTTTT. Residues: CASRGTGGSGGELFF.

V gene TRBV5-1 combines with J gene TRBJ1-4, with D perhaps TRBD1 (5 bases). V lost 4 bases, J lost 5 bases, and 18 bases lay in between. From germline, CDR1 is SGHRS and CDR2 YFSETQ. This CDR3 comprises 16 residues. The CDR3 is CASSPQNPGLNEKLFF. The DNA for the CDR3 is TGCGCCAGCAGCCCCCAGAATCCGGGACTCAATGAAAAACTGTTTTTT. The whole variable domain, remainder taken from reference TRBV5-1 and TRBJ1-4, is KAGVTQTPRYLIKTRGQQVTLSCSPISGHRSVSWYQQTPGQGLQFLFEYFSETQRNKGNFPGRFSGRQFSNSRSEMNVSTLELGDSALYLCASSPQNPGLNEKLFFGSGTQLSVL.

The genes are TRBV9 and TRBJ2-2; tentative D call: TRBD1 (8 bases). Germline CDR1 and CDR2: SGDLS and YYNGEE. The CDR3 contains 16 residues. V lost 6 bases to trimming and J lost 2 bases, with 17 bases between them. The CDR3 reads CASTQGAGANTGELFF. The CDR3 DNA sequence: TGTGCCAGCACCCAGGGGGCGGGGGCTAACACCGGGGAGCTGTTTTTT.

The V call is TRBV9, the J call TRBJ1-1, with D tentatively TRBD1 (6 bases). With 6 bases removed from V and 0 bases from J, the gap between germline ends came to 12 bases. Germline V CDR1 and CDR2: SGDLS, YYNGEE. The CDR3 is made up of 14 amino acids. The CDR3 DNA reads TGTGCCAGCACCTCCAGGGGCTTGAACACTGAAGCTTTCTTT. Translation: CASTSRGLNTEAFF.

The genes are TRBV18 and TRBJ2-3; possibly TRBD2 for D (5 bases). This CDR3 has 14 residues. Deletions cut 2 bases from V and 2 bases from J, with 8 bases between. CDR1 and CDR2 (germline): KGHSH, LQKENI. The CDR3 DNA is TGTGCCAGCTCACCAATGAGGGACACAGATACGCAGTATTTT. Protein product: CASSPMRDTDTQYF.

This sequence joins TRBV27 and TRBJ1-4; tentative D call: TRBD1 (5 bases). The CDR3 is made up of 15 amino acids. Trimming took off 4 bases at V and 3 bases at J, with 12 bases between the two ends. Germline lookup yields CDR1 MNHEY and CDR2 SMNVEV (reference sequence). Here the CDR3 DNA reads TGTGCCAGCAGTTGGGGGGTTCGGGCTAATGAAAAACTGTTTTTT. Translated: CASSWGVRANEKLFF.

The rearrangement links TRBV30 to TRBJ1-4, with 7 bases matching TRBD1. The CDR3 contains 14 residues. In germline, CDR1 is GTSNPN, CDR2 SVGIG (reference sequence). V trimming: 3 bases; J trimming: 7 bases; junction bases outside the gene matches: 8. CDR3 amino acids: CAWRDRLKGEKLFF. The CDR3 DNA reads TGTGCCTGGAGGGACAGGCTCAAAGGTGAAAAACTGTTTTTT.

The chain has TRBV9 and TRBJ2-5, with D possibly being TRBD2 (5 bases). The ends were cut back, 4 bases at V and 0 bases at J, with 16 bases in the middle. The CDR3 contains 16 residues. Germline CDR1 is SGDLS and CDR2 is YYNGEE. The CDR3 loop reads CASSQRDFPYQETQYF. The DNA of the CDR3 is TGTGCCAGCAGCCAACGGGATTTTCCGTACCAAGAGACCCAGTACTTC.

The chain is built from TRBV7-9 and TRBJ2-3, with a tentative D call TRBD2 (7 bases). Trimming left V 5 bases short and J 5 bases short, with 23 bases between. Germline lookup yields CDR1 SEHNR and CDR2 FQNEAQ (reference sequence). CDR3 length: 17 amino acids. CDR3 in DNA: TGTGCCAGCAGCAAAGAGAGGGGGGGGGCCGAGTTAGATACGCAGTATTTT. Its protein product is CASSKERGGAELDTQYF.

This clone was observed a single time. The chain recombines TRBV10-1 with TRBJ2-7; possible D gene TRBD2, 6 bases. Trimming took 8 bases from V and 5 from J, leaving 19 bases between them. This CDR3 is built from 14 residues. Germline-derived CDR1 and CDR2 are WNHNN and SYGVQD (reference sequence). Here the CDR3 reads CASGDWGNPHEQYF. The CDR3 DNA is TGCGCCAGCGGGGACTGGGGGAACCCTCACGAGCAGTACTTC.

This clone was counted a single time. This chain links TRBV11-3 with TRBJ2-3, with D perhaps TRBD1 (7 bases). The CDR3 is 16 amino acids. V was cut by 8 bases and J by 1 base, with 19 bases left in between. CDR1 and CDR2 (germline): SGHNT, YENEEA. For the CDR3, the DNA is TGTGCCAGCGCCTCCGGAGGGGGCCGTGGCACAGATACGCAGTATTTT. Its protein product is CASASGGGRGTDTQYF. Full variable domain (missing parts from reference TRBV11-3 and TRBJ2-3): EAGVVQSPRYKIIEKKQPVAFWCNPISGHNTLYWYLQNLGQGPELLIRYENEEAVDDSQLPKDRFSAERLKGVDSTLKIQPAELGDSAVYLCASASGGGRGTDTQYFGPGTRLTVL.

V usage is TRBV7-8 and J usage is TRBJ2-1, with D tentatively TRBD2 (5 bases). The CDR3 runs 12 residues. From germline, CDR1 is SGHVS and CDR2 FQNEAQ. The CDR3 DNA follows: TGTCTGGCGGGCCCCTCCTACAATGAGCAGTTCTTC. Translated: CLAGPSYNEQFF.

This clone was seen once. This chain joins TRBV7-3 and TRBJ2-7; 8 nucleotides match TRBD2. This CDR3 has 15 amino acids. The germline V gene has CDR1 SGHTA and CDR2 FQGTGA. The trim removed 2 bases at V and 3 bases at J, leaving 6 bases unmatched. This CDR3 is CASSLFAGGFYEQYF. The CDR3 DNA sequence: TGTGCCAGCAGCTTATTTGCGGGGGGTTTCTACGAGCAGTACTTC.

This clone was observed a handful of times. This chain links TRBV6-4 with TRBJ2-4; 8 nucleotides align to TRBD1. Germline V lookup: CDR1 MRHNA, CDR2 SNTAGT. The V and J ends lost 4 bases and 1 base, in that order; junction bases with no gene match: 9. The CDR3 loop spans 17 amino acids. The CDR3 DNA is TGTGCCAGCAGTGCGTGTACAGGGGGTCTTGCCAAAAACATTCAGTACTTC. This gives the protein CASSACTGGLAKNIQYF.

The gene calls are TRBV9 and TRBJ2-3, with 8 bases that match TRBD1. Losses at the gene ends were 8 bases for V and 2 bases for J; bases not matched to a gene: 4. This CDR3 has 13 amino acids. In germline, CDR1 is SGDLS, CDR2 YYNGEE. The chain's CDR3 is CASADRATDTQYF. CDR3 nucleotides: TGTGCCAGTGCGGACAGGGCCACAGATACGCAGTATTTT.

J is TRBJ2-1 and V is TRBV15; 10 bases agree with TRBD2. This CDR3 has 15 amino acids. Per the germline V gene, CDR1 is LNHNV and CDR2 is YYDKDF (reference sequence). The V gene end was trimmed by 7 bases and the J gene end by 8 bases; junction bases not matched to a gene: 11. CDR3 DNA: TGTGCCACCAATCCCCGAGCGGGGGGGTTATATGAGCAGTTCTTC. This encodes CATNPRAGGLYEQFF.